The present T cell receptor beta chain was sequenced within a study of T cells in Graves' hyperthyroidism and ophthalmopathy. An absence of ophthalmopathy progression within 18 months meant stable Graves' hyperthyroidism. Clinicians diagnosed patients from clinical symptoms, serum thyroxine and TRAb, thyroid ultrasound and orbital computed tomography. This clonotype was counted at least ten times. Its antigen is as yet unknown. Amplification targeted TCR beta CDR3 regions from RNA transcripts. The HTBI set primed first-round TCR CDR3 RT-PCR. One entry per CDR3 protein, called by TCRdb with MiXCR from the multiplex PCR reads. The profile shows about 420,000 distinct CDR3 sequences, roughly 15% of them singletons. Broader study findings: Before onset, by a median of approximately 6.2 months, the model predicted ophthalmopathy.

This clonotype was obtained from a woman aged 18-29 years with Graves' hyperthyroidism. Sample: blood.

CDR3 DNA sequence: TGTGCCAGCAGCATAAACAGGGGAATGGCCTACGAGCAGTACTTC. Protein: CASSINRGMAYEQYF. The chain is built from TRBV7-8 and TRBJ2-7, with 7 bases that match TRBD1. This CDR3 is built from 15 residues. Looked up from germline, CDR1 is SGHVS and CDR2 is FQNEAQ. V dropped 5 bases and J dropped 2; count of bases not matched to a gene: 9.